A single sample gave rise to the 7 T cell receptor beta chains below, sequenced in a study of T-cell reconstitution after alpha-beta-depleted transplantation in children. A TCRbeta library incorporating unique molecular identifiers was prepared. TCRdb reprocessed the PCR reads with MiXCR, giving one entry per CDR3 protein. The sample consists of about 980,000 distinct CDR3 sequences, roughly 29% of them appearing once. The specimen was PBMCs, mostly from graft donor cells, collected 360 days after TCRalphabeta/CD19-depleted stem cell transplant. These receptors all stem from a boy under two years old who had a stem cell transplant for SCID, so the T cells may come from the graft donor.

The CDR3 reads CASSSQGDGYEQYF. CDR3 coding DNA: TGTGCCAGTAGCTCACAGGGGGACGGCTACGAGCAGTACTTC. The chain has TRBV19 and TRBJ2-7; 8 bases agree with TRBD1. The germline gives CDR1 LNHDA, CDR2 SQIVND (reference sequence). Unmatched junction bases numbered 7, after V lost 6 bases and J lost 3 bases. The CDR3 runs 14 residues. Drawing the rest from reference TRBV19 and TRBJ2-7, the complete variable domain is DGGITQSPKYLFRKEGQNVTLSCEQNLNHDAMYWYRQDPGQGLRLIYYSQIVNDFQKGDIAEGYSVSREKKESFPLTVTSAQKNPTAFYLCASSSQGDGYEQYFGPGTRLTVT.

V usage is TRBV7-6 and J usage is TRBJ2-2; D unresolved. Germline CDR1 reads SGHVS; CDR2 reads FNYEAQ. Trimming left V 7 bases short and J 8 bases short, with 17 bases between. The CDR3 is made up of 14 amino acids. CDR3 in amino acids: CASTPLWVLGELFF. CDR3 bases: TGTGCCAGCACCCCTCTTTGGGTTTTAGGGGAGCTGTTTTTT.

The CDR3 DNA reads TGCGCCAGCAGCTTGGTACCGGGACAGGAGTGGAGGGAGCAGTACTTC. This gives the protein CASSLVPGQEWREQYF. The chain employs TRBV5-1 and TRBJ2-7; 8 bases are a match to TRBD1. The V segment lost 0 bases and the J segment 7 bases; nucleotides outside the gene matches: 12. The CDR3 runs 16 residues. Germline CDR1 SGHRS, CDR2 YFSETQ.

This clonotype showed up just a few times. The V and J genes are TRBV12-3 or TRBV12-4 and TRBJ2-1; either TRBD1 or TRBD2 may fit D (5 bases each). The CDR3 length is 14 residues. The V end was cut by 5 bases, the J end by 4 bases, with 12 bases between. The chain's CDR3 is CASSPRDAYNEQFF. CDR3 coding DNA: TGTGCCAGCAGTCCTCGGGACGCTTACAATGAGCAGTTCTTC.

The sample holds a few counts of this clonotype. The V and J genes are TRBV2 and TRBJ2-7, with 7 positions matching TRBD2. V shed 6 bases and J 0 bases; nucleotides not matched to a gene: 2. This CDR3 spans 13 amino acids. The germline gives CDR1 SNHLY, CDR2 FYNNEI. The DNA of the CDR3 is TGTGCCAGCAGCGGGGACTACTCCTACGAGCAGTACTTC. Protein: CASSGDYSYEQYF.

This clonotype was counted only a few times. CDR3 sequence reads: CATSRGVGAGTEAFF. The CDR3 DNA reads TGTGCCACCAGCAGAGGGGTCGGGGCGGGCACTGAAGCTTTCTTT. The chain uses TRBV15 and TRBJ1-1; D is perhaps TRBD1 (5 bases). This CDR3 is built from 15 residues. CDR1 is LNHNV and CDR2 is YYDKDF in the germline V gene (reference sequence). The V and J ends lost 1 base and 4 bases respectively, with 13 bases between them.

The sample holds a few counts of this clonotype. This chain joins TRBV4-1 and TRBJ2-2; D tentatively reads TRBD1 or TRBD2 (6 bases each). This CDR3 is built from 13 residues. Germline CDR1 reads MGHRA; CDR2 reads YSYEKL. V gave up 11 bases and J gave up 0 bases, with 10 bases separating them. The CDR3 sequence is CAAGHSNTGELFF. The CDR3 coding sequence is TGCGCCGCGGGACACTCGAACACCGGGGAGCTGTTTTTT.